Here is one T cell receptor (beta chain) with its context. Its specificity is not known. The record originates from a study of cytomegalovirus exposure and HLA in healthy donors. J gave up 4 bases and V 6 bases, and 4 bases lay outside the gene matches. The length of the CDR3 is 14 residues. Germline loops: CDR1 SEHNR, CDR2 FQNEAQ (reference sequence). General observations from the study: Through in vitro validation, a few CMV-associated chains were shown to be specific for CMV antigens.

TCRdb's table, derived via immunoSEQ multiplex PCR, lists solely in-frame clones and lacks some. The table has over 150,000 clones, roughly 89% seen once; the top ten hold 4% to 5%. The TCR sequence derives from a man younger than 30 in good health and CMV-seropositive. V usage is TRBV7-9 and J usage is TRBJ1-5, with TRBD1 matching over 9 bases. The sample was PBMCs. CDR3 nucleotide sequence: TGTGCCAGCAGTCGGACAGGGGATAATCAGCCCCAGCATTTT. Its protein product is CASSRTGDNQPQHF.